What follows are 22 T cell receptor beta chains derived from one specimen sequenced in a study of T cell responses to AZD1222 COVID-19 vaccine. The protocol was immunoSEQ multiplex PCR, while the TCRdb copy is restricted to in-frame clones and leaves out a portion. The data show roughly 190,000 clones, with approximately 91% seen just once and approximately 0.98% held by the top ten. The starting material was peripheral blood, obtained on day 0 of AZD1222 vaccination. The receptors stem from an adult in good health.

The V call is TRBV5-4, the J call TRBJ2-2, with 7 bases lining up with TRBD2. The length of the CDR3 is 16 residues. Germline V gene sequence: CDR1 SGHNT, CDR2 YYREEE (reference sequence). The V gene end was trimmed by 4 bases and the J gene end by 4 bases; junction bases not matched to a gene: 10. CDR3 in amino acids: CASSPGLGGGTGELFF. CDR3 coding DNA: TGTGCCAGCAGCCCCGGACTGGGGGGGGGCACCGGGGAGCTGTTTTTT.

V is TRBV20-1 and J is TRBJ2-1; D is undetermined. CDR3 length: 11 residues. Germline V gene sequence: CDR1 DFQATT, CDR2 SNEGSKA (reference sequence). V lost 8 bases and J lost 4, with 9 bases in between. This CDR3 is CSHSYYNEQFF. CDR3 coding DNA: TGCAGTCACTCTTATTACAATGAGCAGTTCTTC.

In its sample, this clone was seen once. The chain combines TRBV10-3 with TRBJ1-1; D remains ambiguous. V gave up 5 bases and J gave up 4 bases, with 26 bases separating them. There are 18 residues in the CDR3. Germline V CDR1 and CDR2: ENHRY, SYGVKD. This chain's CDR3 is CAISIGTARVKKGTEAFF. The CDR3 bases are TGTGCCATCAGTATCGGTACAGCCAGAGTCAAGAAGGGCACTGAAGCTTTCTTT.

The V call is TRBV12-2, the J call TRBJ2-1. TRBV12-2 is reported as a pseudogene. This CDR3 is built from 11 residues. The CDR3 sequence is CASRFSTEQFF. For the CDR3, the DNA is TGTGCAAGTCGCTTTTCAACTGAGCAGTTCTTC.

This rearrangement joins TRBV10-3 to TRBJ1-5; D not certain. V was shortened by 6 bases and J by 2 bases, with 8 bases between the two germline ends. Germline values: CDR1 ENHRY, CDR2 SYGVKD. The CDR3 is made up of 13 amino acids. The CDR3 spells CAIRIGGNQPQHF. CDR3 nucleotides: TGTGCCATCAGGATCGGGGGCAATCAGCCCCAGCATTTT.

The gene calls are TRBV3-1 (or the pseudogene TRBV3-2) and TRBJ1-2; 7 bases are shared with TRBD1. Germline V CDR1 and CDR2: LGHDT, YNNKEL (reference sequence). The trim removed 0 bases at V and 4 bases at J, leaving 5 bases unmatched. This CDR3 contains 15 residues. The CDR3 nucleotides read TGTGCCAGCAGCCAAGATCGACAGGGACCCTATGGCTACACCTTC. Translating gives CASSQDRQGPYGYTF.

This clone was detected only a few times. Other DNA variants within this sample encode the same CDR3. The chain carries TRBV10-3 and TRBJ2-1, with TRBD2 identical over 7 bases. This CDR3 has 17 residues. Per germline, CDR1 ENHRY and CDR2 SYGVKD. The V and J ends lost 0 bases and 3 bases, in that order; junction bases with no gene match: 8. The CDR3 reads CAISESMASGDYNEQFF. DNA of the CDR3: TGTGCCATCAGTGAGTCGATGGCTAGCGGTGACTACAATGAGCAGTTCTTC.

The chain carries TRBV5-1 and TRBJ1-1; D gene ambiguous. The CDR3 sequence is 14 residues long. The ends were cut back, 1 base at V and 0 bases at J, with 7 bases in the middle. The germline V gene has CDR1 SGHRS and CDR2 YFSETQ. CDR3 bases: TGCGCCAGCAGCTTGATGGGGATGAACACTGAAGCTTTCTTT. As protein: CASSLMGMNTEAFF. Variable domain in full (rest from reference TRBV5-1 and TRBJ1-1): KAGVTQTPRYLIKTRGQQVTLSCSPISGHRSVSWYQQTPGQGLQFLFEYFSETQRNKGNFPGRFSGRQFSNSRSEMNVSTLELGDSALYLCASSLMGMNTEAFFGQGTRLTVV.

The V and J genes are TRBV28 and TRBJ2-7, with TRBD2 matching over 12 bases. The CDR3 totals 14 residues. In germline, CDR1 is MDHEN, CDR2 SYDVKM. V lost 5 bases to trimming and J lost 2 bases; unmatched junction nucleotides: 1. The CDR3 spells CASSRLAGAYEQYF. CDR3 sequence (DNA): TGTGCCAGCAGTCGACTAGCGGGAGCCTACGAGCAGTACTTC.

This chain joins TRBV28 and TRBJ1-3; D is undetermined. The CDR3 runs to 17 residues. Trimming removed 4 bases at V and 4 bases at J, with 20 bases between. Germline V CDR1 and CDR2: MDHEN, SYDVKM. The CDR3 DNA sequence: TGTGCCAGCAGTTCAGATCAAGGGCTTTATCGGGGAAACACCATATATTTT. Protein sequence: CASSSDQGLYRGNTIYF.

This chain uses TRBV10-1 with TRBJ2-7; D ambiguous. Trimming took 6 bases from V and 3 from J, leaving 0 bases between them. The CDR3 extends over 9 amino acids. CDR1 WNHNN and CDR2 SYGVQD come from the germline V gene (reference sequence). CDR3 coding DNA: TGCGCCAGCAGCTACGAGCAGTACTTC. Amino acids: CASSYEQYF.

CDR3 residues: CASSSLAGVINEQFF. CDR3 nucleotides: TGTGCCAGCAGCTCACTAGCGGGAGTGATAAATGAGCAGTTCTTC. The chain links TRBV7-2 to TRBJ2-1, with 11 bases identical to TRBD2. From germline, CDR1 is SGHTA and CDR2 FQGNSA. The trim removed 4 bases at V and 7 bases at J, leaving 6 bases unmatched. This CDR3 is built from 15 residues.

This chain joins TRBV5-8 and TRBJ1-1; 9 nucleotides line up with TRBD1. The CDR3 length is 16 residues. V shed 4 bases, J shed 6 bases, and the junction held 13 bases outside the gene matches. The germline CDR1 and CDR2 sequences are SGHTS and YDEGEE. The CDR3 protein is CASSHRGPGTLAEAFF. Here the CDR3 DNA reads TGTGCCAGCAGCCACAGGGGGCCTGGAACACTGGCTGAAGCTTTCTTT.

This chain connects TRBV7-9 to TRBJ2-3; TRBD2 aligns across 7 bases. CDR3 size: 12 residues. Germline CDR1 and CDR2: SEHNR and FQNEAQ (reference sequence). V lost 5 bases to trimming and J lost 7 bases; unmatched junction nucleotides: 3. CDR3 sequence reads: CASSHGGYTQYF. The DNA for the CDR3 is TGTGCCAGCAGCCACGGGGGGTATACGCAGTATTTT.

V usage is TRBV9 and J usage is TRBJ2-7; D possibly matches TRBD1 or TRBD2 (6 bases each). The germline V gene encodes CDR1 SGDLS and CDR2 YYNGEE. The CDR3 runs to 15 residues. Trimming cost V 2 bases and J 0 bases, with 12 bases left between them. In nucleotides, the CDR3 is TGTGCCAGCAGCGTCGGTGCGGGACACTCCTACGAGCAGTACTTC. Translated, it gives CASSVGAGHSYEQYF. Full variable domain (missing parts from reference TRBV9 and TRBJ2-7): DSGVTQTPKHLITATGQRVTLRCSPRSGDLSVYWYQQSLDQGLQFLIQYYNGEERAKGNILERFSAQQFPDLHSELNLSSLELGDSALYFCASSVGAGHSYEQYFGPGTRLTVT.

The chain joins TRBV7-9 to TRBJ2-1; the match to TRBD2 covers 8 bases. J gave up 1 base and V 2 bases, and 1 base lay outside the gene matches. Germline lookup yields CDR1 SEHNR and CDR2 FQNEAQ (reference sequence). This CDR3 is built from 15 residues. CDR3: CASSLSGSSYNEQFF. The CDR3 DNA follows: TGTGCCAGCAGCTTAAGCGGGAGTTCCTACAATGAGCAGTTCTTC.

This chain joins TRBV5-5 and TRBJ1-2, with a tentative D call TRBD1 (6 bases). V lost 0 bases and J lost 7, with 13 bases in between. Per germline, CDR1 SGHKS and CDR2 YYEKEE (reference sequence). The CDR3 runs 14 residues. The CDR3 loop is CASSLAGQGLGYTF. The DNA of the CDR3 is TGTGCCAGCAGCTTGGCCGGGCAGGGGCTTGGCTACACCTTC.

CDR3 sequence reads: CASSLAVGPYEQYF. DNA for the CDR3: TGTGCCAGCAGCTTAGCTGTCGGTCCCTACGAGCAGTACTTC. The V and J genes are TRBV11-2 and TRBJ2-7; D uncertain. This CDR3 region has 14 residues. Germline values: CDR1 SGHAT, CDR2 FQNNGV. V was trimmed by 1 base and J by 2 bases, leaving 9 bases between them.

The chain couples TRBV28 to TRBJ2-7; 15 bases align to TRBD2. This CDR3 region has 18 residues. The J segment lost 4 bases and the V segment lost 1 base, leaving 8 bases of the junction unmatched. Germline CDR1 and CDR2: MDHEN and SYDVKM. The CDR3 spells CASSLSGLAGGPPYEQYF. The CDR3 DNA reads TGTGCCAGCAGTTTATCAGGACTAGCGGGAGGGCCGCCATACGAGCAGTACTTC.

J is TRBJ1-2 and V is TRBV10-2, with D hard to call. V was pared by 2 bases and J by 8 bases, with 15 bases between. CDR1 and CDR2 from the germline V gene are WSHSY and SAAADI. CDR3 size: 14 residues. For the CDR3, the DNA is TGCGCCAGCAGTGAGGCGACAAGTGTAGGAGGCTACACCTTC. Protein: CASSEATSVGGYTF.

The V gene is TRBV11-2, the J gene TRBJ1-2; TRBD1 agrees at 7 bases. The length of the CDR3 is 14 residues. Germline V gene sequence: CDR1 SGHAT, CDR2 FQNNGV. After removal of 3 bases from V and 1 base from J, the junction contained 2 bases not matched to a gene. DNA of the CDR3: TGTGCCAGCAGCTTGGACAGGAATAACTATGGCTACACCTTC. It specifies CASSLDRNNYGYTF.

The genes are TRBV5-1 and TRBJ2-1, with D perhaps matching TRBD1 (5 bases). Germline CDR1 SGHRS, CDR2 YFSETQ. This CDR3 is built from 14 residues. Trimming took off 0 bases at V and 5 bases at J, with 9 bases between the two ends. The CDR3 protein is CASSLVPGNNEQFF. The CDR3 DNA is TGCGCCAGCAGCTTGGTTCCAGGGAACAATGAGCAGTTCTTC.